This T cell receptor beta chain was recorded in a study of T cells in Graves' hyperthyroidism and ophthalmopathy. Study-level information: Blood from the periphery was taken at initial diagnosis, before any treatment. General study points: Blood shared most expanded thyroid clonotypes above 0.001.

Diagnoses were made from clinical symptoms, serum measures (thyroxine and TRAb), thyroid ultrasound and orbital computed tomography. The study collected blood at first hyperthyroidism diagnosis, before any ophthalmopathy symptoms arose. With regard to this clonotype: The antigen remains undetermined.

RNA transcripts gave rise to amplified TCR beta CDR3 regions. HTBI primers were employed in a first-round RT-PCR of the TCR CDR3. One entry per CDR3 protein results from TCRdb running MiXCR on the multiplex PCR reads. The data show about 160,000 distinct CDR3 sequences, about 9.4% seen once. Germline V gene data show CDR1 as SGHRS and CDR2 as YFSETQ. The CDR3 is made up of 15 amino acids. V was pared by 0 bases and J by 2 bases, with 2 bases of the junction left unmatched. J is TRBJ2-7 and V is TRBV5-1; 10 bases line up with TRBD1. The sequence derives from a woman younger than 35 with Graves' hyperthyroidism that later progressed to Graves' ophthalmopathy. The sample consisted of blood. The CDR3 reads CASSLAGTGAYEQYF. The CDR3 DNA reads TGCGCCAGCAGCTTGGCGGGGACAGGGGCCTACGAGCAGTACTTC.